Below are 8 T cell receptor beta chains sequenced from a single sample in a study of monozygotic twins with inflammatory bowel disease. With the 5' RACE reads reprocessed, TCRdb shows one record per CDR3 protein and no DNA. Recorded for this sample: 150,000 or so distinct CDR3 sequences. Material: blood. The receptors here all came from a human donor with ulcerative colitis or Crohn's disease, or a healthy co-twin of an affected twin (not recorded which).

The CDR3 loop reads CASSSRDSQETQYF. The chain is built from TRBV12-3 or TRBV12-4 and TRBJ2-5; TCRdb indicates TRBD1, and absent DNA this call remains unverified. The CDR3 is 14 residues long.

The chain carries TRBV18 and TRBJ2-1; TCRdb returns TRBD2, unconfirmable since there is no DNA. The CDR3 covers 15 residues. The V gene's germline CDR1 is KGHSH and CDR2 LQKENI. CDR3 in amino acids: CASSIAGTSGNEQFF. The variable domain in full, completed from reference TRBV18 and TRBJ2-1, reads NAGVMQNPRHLVRRRGQEARLRCSPMKGHSHVYWYRQLPEEGLKFMVYLQKENIIDESGMPKERFSAEFPKEGPSILRIQQVVRGDSAAYFCASSIAGTSGNEQFFGPGTRLTVL.

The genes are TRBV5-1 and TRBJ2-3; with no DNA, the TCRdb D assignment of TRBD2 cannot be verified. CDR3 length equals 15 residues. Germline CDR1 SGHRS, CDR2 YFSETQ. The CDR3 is CASSWSSGGGDTQYF.

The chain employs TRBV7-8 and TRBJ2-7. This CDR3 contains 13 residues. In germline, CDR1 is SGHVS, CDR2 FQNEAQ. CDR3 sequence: CAGGLAGANEQYF. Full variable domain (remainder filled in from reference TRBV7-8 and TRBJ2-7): GAGVSQSPRYKVAKRGQDVALRCDPISGHVSLFWYQQALGQGPEFLTYFQNEAQLDKSGLPSDRFFAERPEGSVSTLKIQRTQQEDSAVYLCAGGLAGANEQYFGPGTRLTVT.

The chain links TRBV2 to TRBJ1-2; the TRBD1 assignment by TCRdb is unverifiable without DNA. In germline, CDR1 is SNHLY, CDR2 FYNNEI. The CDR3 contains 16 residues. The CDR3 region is CASSGPRGRPLYGYTF. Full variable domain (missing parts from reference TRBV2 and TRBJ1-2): EPEVTQTPSHQVTQMGQEVILRCVPISNHLYFYWYRQILGQKVEFLVSFYNNEISEKSEIFDDQFSVERPDGSNFTLKIRSTKLEDSAMYFCASSGPRGRPLYGYTFGSGTRLTVV.

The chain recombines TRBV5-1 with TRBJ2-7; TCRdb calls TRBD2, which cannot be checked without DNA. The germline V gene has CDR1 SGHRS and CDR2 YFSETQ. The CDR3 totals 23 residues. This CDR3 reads CASSIPAPGREREASPHYYEQYF.

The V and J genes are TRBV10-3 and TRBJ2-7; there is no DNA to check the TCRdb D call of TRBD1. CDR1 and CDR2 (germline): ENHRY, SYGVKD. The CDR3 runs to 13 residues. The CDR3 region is CAISESSGGEQYF.

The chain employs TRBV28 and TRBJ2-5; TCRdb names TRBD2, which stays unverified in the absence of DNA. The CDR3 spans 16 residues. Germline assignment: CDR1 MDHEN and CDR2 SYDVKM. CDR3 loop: CASSLDLAGDGETQYF.